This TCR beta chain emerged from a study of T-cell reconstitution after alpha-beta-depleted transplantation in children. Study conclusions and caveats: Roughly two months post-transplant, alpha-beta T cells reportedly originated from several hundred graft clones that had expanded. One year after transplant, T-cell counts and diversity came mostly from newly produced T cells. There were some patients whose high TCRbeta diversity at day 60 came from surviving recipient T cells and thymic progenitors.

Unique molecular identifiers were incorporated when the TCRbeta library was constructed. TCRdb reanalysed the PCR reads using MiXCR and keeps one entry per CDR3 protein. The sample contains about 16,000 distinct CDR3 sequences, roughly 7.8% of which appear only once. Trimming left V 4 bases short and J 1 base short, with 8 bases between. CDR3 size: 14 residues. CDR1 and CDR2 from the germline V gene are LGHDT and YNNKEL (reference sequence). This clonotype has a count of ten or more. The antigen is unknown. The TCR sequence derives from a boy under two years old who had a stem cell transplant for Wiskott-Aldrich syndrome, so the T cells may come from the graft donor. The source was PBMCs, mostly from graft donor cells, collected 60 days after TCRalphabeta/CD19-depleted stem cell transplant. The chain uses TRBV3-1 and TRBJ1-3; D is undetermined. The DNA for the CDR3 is TGTGCCAGCAGCCCTGCGTCATCTGGAAACACCATATATTTT. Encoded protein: CASSPASSGNTIYF.